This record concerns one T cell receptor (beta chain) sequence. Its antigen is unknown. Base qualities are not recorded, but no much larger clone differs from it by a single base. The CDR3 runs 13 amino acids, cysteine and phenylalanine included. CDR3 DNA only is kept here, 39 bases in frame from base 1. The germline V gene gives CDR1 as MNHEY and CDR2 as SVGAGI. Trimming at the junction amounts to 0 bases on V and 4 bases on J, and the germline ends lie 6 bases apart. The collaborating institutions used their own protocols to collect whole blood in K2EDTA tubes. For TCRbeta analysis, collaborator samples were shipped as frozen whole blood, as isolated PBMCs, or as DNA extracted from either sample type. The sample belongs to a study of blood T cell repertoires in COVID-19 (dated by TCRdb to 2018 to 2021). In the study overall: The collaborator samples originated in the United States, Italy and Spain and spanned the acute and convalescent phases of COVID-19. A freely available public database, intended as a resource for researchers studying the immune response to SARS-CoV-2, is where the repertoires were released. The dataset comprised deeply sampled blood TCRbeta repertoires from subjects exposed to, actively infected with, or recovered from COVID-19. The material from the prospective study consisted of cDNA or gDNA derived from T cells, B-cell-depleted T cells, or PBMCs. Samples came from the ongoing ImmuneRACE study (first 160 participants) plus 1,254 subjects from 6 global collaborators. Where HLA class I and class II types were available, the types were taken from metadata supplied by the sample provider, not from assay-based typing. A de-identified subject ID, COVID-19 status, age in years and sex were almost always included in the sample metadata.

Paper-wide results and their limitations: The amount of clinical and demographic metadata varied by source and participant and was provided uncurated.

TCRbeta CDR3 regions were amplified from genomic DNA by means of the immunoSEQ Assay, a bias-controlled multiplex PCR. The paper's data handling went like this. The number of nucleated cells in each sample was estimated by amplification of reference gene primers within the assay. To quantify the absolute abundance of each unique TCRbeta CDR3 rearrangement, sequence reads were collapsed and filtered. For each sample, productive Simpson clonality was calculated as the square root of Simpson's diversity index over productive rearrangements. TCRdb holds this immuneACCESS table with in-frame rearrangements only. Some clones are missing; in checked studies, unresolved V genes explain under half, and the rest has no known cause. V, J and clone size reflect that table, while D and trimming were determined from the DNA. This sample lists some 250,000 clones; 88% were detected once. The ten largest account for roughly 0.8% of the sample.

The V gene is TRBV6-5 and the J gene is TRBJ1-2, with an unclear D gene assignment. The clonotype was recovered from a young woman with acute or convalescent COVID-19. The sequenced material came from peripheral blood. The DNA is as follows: TGTGCCAGCAGTTACTCGACTGTCTATGGCTACACCTTC. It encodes CASSYSTVYGYTF.